A selection of T cell receptor beta chains follows, all from one sample in a study of blood T cell repertoires in COVID-19. TCRdb's table, derived via immunoSEQ multiplex PCR, lists solely in-frame clones and lacks some. The sample includes roughly 200,000 clones, roughly 89% seen only once; the top ten take approximately 2.1%. The source material was PBMCs or T cells enriched from blood (not recorded which). These receptors all come from a woman in her 40s with acute COVID-19. Each CDR3 is given with its conserved first and last residue. The D gene is left open where the match is weak. Clone size is given for some rows only: seen once, a few or many times, or a class if the clone is expanded.

clone size	D gene	V gene	J gene	CDR3 protein
-	TRBD1	TRBV5-1	TRBJ1-3	CASSSTGAGNTIYF
-	-	TRBV12-3/TRBV12-4	TRBJ1-5	CASSQTGNQPQHF
-	TRBD1	TRBV7-9	TRBJ1-6	CASSFLDRRNSPLHF
-	TRBD1	TRBV5-4	TRBJ2-2	CASSIQGTTGELFF
-	TRBD2	TRBV29-1	TRBJ2-3	CSVEDLALADQTDTQYF
-	-	TRBV7-9	TRBJ2-6	CASSLDGSGANVLTF
-	-	TRBV5-8	TRBJ1-1	CASSLDRGRNTEAFF
-	-	TRBV6-5	TRBJ2-7	CASSPPVPYEQYF
-	-	TRBV21-1	TRBJ1-5	CASSKDLRAGNQPQHF
-	TRBD2	TRBV5-4	TRBJ2-6	CASSLEGVAGDWGANVLTF
-	-	TRBV18	TRBJ1-2	CASSQQDLVGYTF
-	-	TRBV7-8	TRBJ2-2	CASSLYPGELFF
-	TRBD2	TRBV30	TRBJ2-3	CAWSGGREGTDTQYF
-	TRBD2	TRBV18	TRBJ2-3	CASSHPGLAGGVTDTQYF
-	TRBD1	TRBV14	TRBJ2-7	CASSRQGPSYEQYF
-	-	TRBV25-1	TRBJ1-4	CASRPTGILDSKLFF
-	TRBD2	TRBV27	TRBJ2-1	CASSLRLGTSIGTYNEQFF
-	TRBD2	TRBV7-3	TRBJ2-1	CASSSGLAVNNEQFF
-	TRBD1	TRBV6-5	TRBJ1-6	CASMHRGQGNSPLHF
-	TRBD1	TRBV9	TRBJ1-2	CASSPTTGESVYGYTF
-	TRBD1	TRBV27	TRBJ1-6	CASSPRDSNSPLHF
-	TRBD2	TRBV5-6	TRBJ2-3	CASSLVGLGGSETDTQYF
-	TRBD2	TRBV15	TRBJ2-1	CATSRDPFLAGATSEQFF
-	-	TRBV24-1	TRBJ1-6	CATQDGILHF
-	TRBD2	TRBV9	TRBJ2-1	CASSYSTAGGIYNEQFF
-	TRBD2	TRBV7-3	TRBJ2-7	CASSLTGAGDPPYEQYF
-	-	TRBV9	TRBJ2-3	CASSVQLATDTQYF
once	TRBD2	TRBV27	TRBJ2-3	CASSRWTSGRGTDTQYF
once	TRBD2	TRBV6-4	TRBJ2-2	CATRLAANTGELFF
-	-	TRBV2	TRBJ2-7	CASRSGLPPYEQYF
-	TRBD1	TRBV4-1	TRBJ1-1	CASSQGTGMNTEAFF
-	TRBD1	TRBV28	TRBJ2-1	CASSPRQGLNEQFF
-	-	TRBV7-9	TRBJ1-6	CASSYRDGRNSPLHF
-	TRBD1	TRBV11-2	TRBJ1-5	CASSFGTGNQPQHF
-	TRBD1	TRBV6-6	TRBJ1-5	CASSRTGPSQSGNQPQHF
-	TRBD1	TRBV18	TRBJ1-4	CASSPGTGFEKLFF
-	TRBD2	TRBV18	TRBJ2-2	CASSPPGLAGGPTTGELFF
-	TRBD1	TRBV11-3	TRBJ1-5	CASRKQGSGSNQPQHF
-	TRBD1	TRBV2	TRBJ1-1	CASKLLTGPTEAFF
-	TRBD1	TRBV12-5	TRBJ1-1	CASGSNRQGRGMNTEAFF
-	TRBD2	TRBV5-6	TRBJ2-1	CASSLRGSRHNEQFF
-	TRBD1	TRBV30	TRBJ1-2	CAWSDRDRDGYTF
-	TRBD1	TRBV11-2	TRBJ1-1	CASSSGQPNTEAFF
-	-	TRBV5-4	TRBJ2-2	CASSRPDGRGTGELFF
-	-	TRBV7-7	TRBJ2-7	CASSLPDRLPHYEQYF
few	-	TRBV30	TRBJ2-3	CAWSVGSKTRSDTQYF
-	TRBD2	TRBV19	TRBJ2-5	CASSPGLVAETQYF
-	TRBD2	TRBV5-4	TRBJ2-2	CASSFIRTSGGAGGELFF
once	TRBD2	TRBV7-3	TRBJ2-1	CASSLTTSGGANEQFF
-	-	TRBV7-9	TRBJ1-1	CASTGGGTEAFF
-	-	TRBV14	TRBJ1-2	CASSQRVGSLNYGYTF
-	TRBD2	TRBV29-1	TRBJ2-1	CSVVGPGLQEQFF